This TCR beta chain was identified in a study of blood T cell repertoires in COVID-19. On the study more broadly: Spain, Italy and the United States supplied samples that represented acute and convalescent COVID-19. PBMCs, B-cell-depleted T cells, or T cells provided the cDNA or gDNA that made up the material.

In the source study's methods: Reference gene primer amplification gave estimated nucleated cell counts. The repertoire was sequenced with immunoSEQ multiplex PCR; TCRdb's copy has only in-frame clones and lacks some. The V and J calls and the clone size are those of that table, but D and trimming were determined from the DNA. The repertoire holds over 250,000 clones, about 80% seen once, with approximately 3.2% in the top ten. Trimming removed 5 bases from V and 1 base from J, with 12 bases in between. CDR1 MNHNS and CDR2 SASEGT come from the germline V gene. The CDR3 runs to 14 residues. This clone appeared a few times.

The TCR originated in a woman older than 75 with acute or convalescent COVID-19. V is TRBV6-1 and J is TRBJ2-7, with D possibly TRBD2 on 6 matching bases. Source material: peripheral blood. CDR3 amino acids: CASSPSGLSYEQYF. The CDR3 region has the DNA TGTGCCAGCAGTCCAAGCGGGCTGTCCTACGAGCAGTACTTC.